This TCR beta chain was captured by sequencing in a study of T cell responses to AZD1222 COVID-19 vaccine. As concerns this clone: Its antigen is currently unknown.

Study results and limitations: Only 5 or 6 individuals given AZD1222 were seropositive at baseline. In the spike-specific TCR repertoire, nearly half reportedly target unmutated variant regions.

Some clones are missing from TCRdb's copy, which holds only in-frame ones; the method was immunoSEQ multiplex PCR. This repertoire shows 60,000 to 75,000 clones, 65% to 90% found once; its top ten account for around 19%. The CDR3 is made up of 19 amino acids. V lost 1 base and J lost 2, with 22 bases in between. Germline V gene sequence: CDR1 SGDLS, CDR2 YYNGEE. Sequencing was performed on peripheral blood, taken on day 0 of AZD1222 vaccination. This receptor was obtained from an adult in good health. The gene calls are TRBV9 and TRBJ1-5; the D gene is possibly TRBD1 (5 bases). CDR3 sequence (DNA): TGTGCCAGCAGCGTAAAATACGGGACTCTTAAATCCGGCAATCAGCCCCAGCATTTT. Its protein is CASSVKYGTLKSGNQPQHF. Complete variable domain (other parts from reference TRBV9 and TRBJ1-5): DSGVTQTPKHLITATGQRVTLRCSPRSGDLSVYWYQQSLDQGLQFLIQYYNGEERAKGNILERFSAQQFPDLHSELNLSSLELGDSALYFCASSVKYGTLKSGNQPQHFGDGTRLSIL.